This TCR beta chain emerged from a study of T cells after yellow fever vaccination. Points from the study as a whole: Though weaker, the secondary response peaked faster, on day 5 versus 15.

TCRdb reanalysed the 5' RACE reads using MiXCR and keeps one entry per CDR3 protein. Of hundreds of thousands of distinct CDR3 sequences in the sample, less than 25% were seen once. Comment on this clonotype: As yet, its antigen is unknown.

Germline lookup yields CDR1 KGHDR and CDR2 SFDVKD. V was cut by 4 bases and J by 2 bases, with 12 bases left in between. The CDR3 has 15 residues. The TCR originated in a man aged 18 to 30 who received the YFV17D yellow fever vaccine. The V gene is TRBV24-1, the J gene TRBJ2-3; D is unresolved. Sequences were derived from PBMCs, sampled roughly 20 days after the first yellow fever vaccination. CDR3 in amino acids: CATSETFTPTDTQYF. The CDR3 DNA reads TGTGCCACCAGTGAAACCTTCACCCCCACAGATACGCAGTATTTT.